Listed here are 9 T cell receptor beta chains from one sample, sequenced in a study of T cells after yellow fever vaccination. A single record per CDR3 protein comes from TCRdb applying MiXCR to the 5' RACE reads. In the table there are roughly 500,000 distinct CDR3 sequences, under 25% of which are singletons. This material consisted of PBMCs, taken 15 days after the yellow fever booster vaccination. The source is a man aged 25-40 years who received the YFV17D yellow fever vaccine.

The rearrangement uses TRBV30 and TRBJ1-2; D not certain. The V and J ends lost 5 bases and 14 bases respectively, with 15 bases between them. The CDR3 extends over 10 amino acids. Per the germline V gene, CDR1 is GTSNPN and CDR2 is SVGIG (reference sequence). CDR3 coding DNA: TGTGCCTGGGTGGATTGGCGGTGGACCTTC. Translated, it gives CAWVDWRWTF.

This chain joins TRBV19 and TRBJ2-7; maybe TRBD2 (6 bases). CDR1 is LNHDA, CDR2 SQIVND, per germline (reference sequence). The CDR3 totals 14 residues. Trimming stripped 6 bases from V and 2 bases from J, with 14 bases between. As DNA, the CDR3 is TGTGCCAGTAGCATGGGAGGTAACGCCTACGAGCAGTACTTC. Translation gives CASSMGGNAYEQYF.

The chain couples TRBV20-1 to TRBJ2-1; 10 bases are shared with TRBD2. Germline assignment: CDR1 DFQATT and CDR2 SNEGSKA (reference sequence). The CDR3 spans 15 residues. Germline trimming cut 3 bases from V and 3 bases from J; bases unmatched to any gene: 5. DNA for the CDR3: TGCAGTGCTAGCGAGTCTAGCGGGAGCTACAATGAGCAGTTCTTC. Its translation is CSASESSGSYNEQFF.

This clonotype was seen a handful of times. This sequence joins TRBV2 and TRBJ2-7, with no clear D. V was shortened by 6 bases and J by 6 bases, with 12 bases between the two germline ends. The germline gives CDR1 SNHLY, CDR2 FYNNEI. The CDR3 contains 12 residues. CDR3 sequence reads: CASRSSWGEQYF. In DNA form, the CDR3 reads TGTGCCAGCAGATCTAGTTGGGGCGAGCAGTACTTC.

The chain employs TRBV15 and TRBJ2-7; the match to TRBD2 covers 11 bases. The CDR3 extends over 16 amino acids. V was clipped by 0 bases and J by 3 bases; unmatched bases: 4. Per germline, CDR1 LNHNV and CDR2 YYDKDF (reference sequence). The CDR3 spells CATSRERLAGYYEQYF. In DNA form, the CDR3 reads TGTGCCACCAGCAGAGAACGACTAGCGGGGTACTACGAGCAGTACTTC. Using reference TRBV15 and TRBJ2-7 for the parts outside the CDR3, the full variable domain is DAMVIQNPRYQVTQFGKPVTLSCSQTLNHNVMYWYQQKSSQAPKLLFHYYDKDFNNEADTPDNFQSRRPNTSFCFLDIRSPGLGDTAMYLCATSRERLAGYYEQYFGPGTRLTVT.

This clonotype was counted between two and nine times. The V call is TRBV20-1, the J call TRBJ1-4; 9 positions match TRBD1. Unmatched junction bases numbered 5, after V lost 1 base and J lost 8 bases. The length of the CDR3 is 14 residues. Germline V lookup: CDR1 DFQATT, CDR2 SNEGSKA (reference sequence). CDR3 bases: TGCAGTGCTAGAGTACAGGGGGCGCTGGAAAAACTGTTTTTT. Translated, it gives CSARVQGALEKLFF.

The V gene is TRBV18, the J gene TRBJ2-1; the match to TRBD1 covers 8 bases. Per germline, CDR1 KGHSH and CDR2 LQKENI. V dropped 4 bases and J dropped 2; count of bases not matched to a gene: 4. The CDR3 has 15 amino acids. The CDR3 protein is CASSRGQGPYNEQFF. The CDR3, as DNA: TGTGCCAGCTCACGAGGACAGGGCCCCTACAATGAGCAGTTCTTC.

This rearrangement joins TRBV24-1 to TRBJ2-1, with D unresolved. The CDR3 has 11 residues. V was cut by 9 bases and J by 4 bases, with 6 bases left in between. Per germline, CDR1 KGHDR and CDR2 SFDVKD. The CDR3 spells CATGRYNEQFF. CDR3 coding DNA: TGTGCCACCGGACGGTACAATGAGCAGTTCTTC.

A few counts support this clonotype. The genes are TRBV10-3 and TRBJ2-1, with 9 positions matching TRBD2. The V gene end was trimmed by 2 bases and the J gene end by 8 bases; junction bases not matched to a gene: 10. Germline V lookup: CDR1 ENHRY, CDR2 SYGVKD. The CDR3 spans 16 residues. Here the CDR3 DNA reads TGTGCCATCAGTGAGGGGAAACCTAGCGGGATCTATGAGCAGTTCTTC. Translated, it gives CAISEGKPSGIYEQFF.